This TCR beta chain was retrieved from a study of blood T cells in healthy people across ages. For the study at large: Per two T cells, template switching captured roughly one barcoded beta molecule. Overall study results and limits: Age advanced and TCR beta diversity per million T cells fell, roughly linearly.

Sample-barcoded 5' priming and a J-beta primer mix drove a second PCR of about 6 to 12 cycles. Tagging of each cDNA molecule was performed by a template-switch adaptor with 12 random nucleotides. TCRdb recomputed calls from the 5' RACE reads with MiXCR, one row per CDR3 protein. The sample records about 640,000 distinct CDR3 sequences, around 38% being singletons. This clonotype was counted a few times. What it binds is not known. The length of the CDR3 is 11 residues. Looked up from germline, CDR1 is GTSNPN and CDR2 is SVGIG (reference sequence). With 5 bases removed from V and 7 bases from J, the gap between germline ends came to 10 bases.

The gene calls are TRBV30 and TRBJ2-3; D may be TRBD1 (6 bases). The sequence derives from a man at least 80 years old in good health. The sample consisted of blood. CDR3: CAWHRVNTQYF. Here the CDR3 DNA reads TGTGCCTGGCACAGGGTCAATACGCAGTATTTT.